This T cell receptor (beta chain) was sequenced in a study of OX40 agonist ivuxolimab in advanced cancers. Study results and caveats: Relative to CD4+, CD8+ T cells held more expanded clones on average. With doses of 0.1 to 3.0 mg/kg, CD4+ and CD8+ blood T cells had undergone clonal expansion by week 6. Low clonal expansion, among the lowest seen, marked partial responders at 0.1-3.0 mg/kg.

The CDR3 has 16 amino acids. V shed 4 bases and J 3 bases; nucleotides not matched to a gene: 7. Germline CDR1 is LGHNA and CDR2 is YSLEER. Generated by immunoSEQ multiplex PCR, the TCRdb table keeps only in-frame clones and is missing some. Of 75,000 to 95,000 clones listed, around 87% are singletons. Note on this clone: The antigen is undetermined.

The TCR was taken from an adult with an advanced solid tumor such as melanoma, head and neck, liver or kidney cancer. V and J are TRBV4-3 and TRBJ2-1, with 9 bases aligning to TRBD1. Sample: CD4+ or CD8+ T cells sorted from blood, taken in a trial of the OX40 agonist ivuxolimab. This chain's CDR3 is CASSPTDRGFYNEQFF. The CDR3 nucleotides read TGCGCCAGCAGCCCCACCGACAGGGGGTTCTACAATGAGCAGTTCTTC.